The entry below describes one T cell receptor beta chain. Its antigen remains unidentified. Per the germline V gene, CDR1 is MNHEY and CDR2 is SMNVEV (reference sequence). The V gene end was trimmed by 5 bases and the J gene end by 8 bases; junction bases not matched to a gene: 6. This CDR3 comprises 15 residues. The entry originates in a study of early stage breast cancer tumors. The wider study: About 80% of the 16 invasive tumors were ER+, PR+ and HER2-. Whole-study findings and limits: Bulk DNA sequencing of unsorted cells missed chain pairing and markers. In about 90% of the 16 patients, blood comparison separated tumor from normal breast.

Data came from immunoSEQ multiplex PCR; TCRdb stores just in-frame clones and leaves some out. There are about 19,000 clones in the sample; 80% to 90% occur only once, and under 2% lies in the top ten. The TCR originated in a person aged 70 to 80 with breast cancer. Sequencing used blood. The genes are TRBV27 and TRBJ2-1, with TRBD2 matching over 13 bases. CDR3 nucleotide sequence: TGTGCCAGCAGTCCGACTAGCGGGGGGCCCCATGAGCAGTTCTTC. It encodes CASSPTSGGPHEQFF.